These 25 T cell receptor beta chains originate from one sample sequenced in a study of cytomegalovirus exposure and HLA in healthy donors. The PCR used 60 Vbeta and 13 Jbeta primers. This table comes from immunoSEQ multiplex PCR, and its TCRdb copy is limited to in-frame clones, with some not included. The sample carries 90,000 to 150,000 clones, 75% to 90% recorded once. Specimen: PBMCs. These receptor sequences come from a man aged 35 to 55 in good health and CMV-seronegative.

The chain has TRBV30 and TRBJ1-6; possibly TRBD1 for D (5 bases). CDR3 length: 12 residues. The V and J ends lost 3 bases and 9 bases respectively, with 9 bases between them. Germline V lookup: CDR1 GTSNPN, CDR2 SVGIG (reference sequence). CDR3 bases: TGTGCCTGGAGCCAGGGTGTTTCACCCCTCCACTTT. It specifies CAWSQGVSPLHF.

V is TRBV27 and J is TRBJ2-6, with D tentatively TRBD1 (5 bases). The V end was cut by 6 bases, the J end by 0 bases, with 15 bases between. CDR1 MNHEY and CDR2 SMNVEV come from the germline V gene (reference sequence). CDR3 size: 17 residues. CDR3 nucleotides: TGTGCCAGCAGCAGGGTCCCCCCGAACTCTGGGGCCAACGTCCTGACTTTC. Protein product: CASSRVPPNSGANVLTF.

This sequence joins TRBV15 and TRBJ2-7; 7 bases fit TRBD2. The CDR3 covers 14 residues. Germline CDR1 is LNHNV and CDR2 is YYDKDF (reference sequence). Trimming cost V 4 bases and J 2 bases; bases outside gene matches: 5. The CDR3 nucleotides are TGTGCCACCAGCACGAGAAGCGGGACCTACGAGCAGTACTTC. Its protein product is CATSTRSGTYEQYF.

The V and J genes are TRBV9 and TRBJ1-2; TRBD1 matches at 8 bases. This CDR3 comprises 15 residues. Looked up from germline, CDR1 is SGDLS and CDR2 is YYNGEE. After removal of 4 bases from V and 7 bases from J, the junction contained 12 bases not matched to a gene. DNA for the CDR3: TGTGCCAGCAGCACACGATCTGGGGGGACAGGTGGCTACACCTTC. Its translation is CASSTRSGGTGGYTF.

The chain carries TRBV15 and TRBJ1-3; D may be TRBD1 (5 bases). The germline CDR1 and CDR2 sequences are LNHNV and YYDKDF (reference sequence). The V end was cut by 1 base, the J end by 0 bases, with 13 bases between. The CDR3 consists of 17 residues. The CDR3 loop is CATSRAPSGISGNTIYF. The CDR3 DNA follows: TGTGCCACCAGCAGAGCCCCTTCAGGGATCTCTGGAAACACCATATATTTT.

In its sample, this clone was seen a few times. The rearrangement joins TRBV4-3 to TRBJ2-1; TRBD2 agrees at 10 bases. The CDR3 sequence is 17 residues long. Unmatched junction bases numbered 5, after V lost 1 base and J lost 2 bases. Germline V gives CDR1 LGHNA, CDR2 YSLEER. The CDR3 DNA reads TGCGCCAGCAGCCAAGTTCGAGCGGGGGGGCCCTACAATGAGCAGTTCTTC. It codes for CASSQVRAGGPYNEQFF.

The J gene is TRBJ2-7, the V gene TRBV2, with TRBD1 as a possible D gene (5 bases). The CDR3 loop spans 12 amino acids. Trimming removed 4 bases at V and 6 bases at J, with 10 bases between. CDR1 SNHLY and CDR2 FYNNEI come from the germline V gene. The CDR3 sequence is CASSGPGPEQYF. Written as DNA, the CDR3 is TGTGCCAGCAGTGGCCCAGGGCCCGAGCAGTACTTC. Drawing the rest from reference TRBV2 and TRBJ2-7, the complete variable domain is EPEVTQTPSHQVTQMGQEVILRCVPISNHLYFYWYRQILGQKVEFLVSFYNNEISEKSEIFDDQFSVERPDGSNFTLKIRSTKLEDSAMYFCASSGPGPEQYFGPGTRLTVT.

This chain links TRBV29-1 with TRBJ2-2; D perhaps matches TRBD1 (6 bases). This CDR3 contains 13 residues. Trimming took off 7 bases at V and 0 bases at J, with 9 bases between the two ends. In germline, CDR1 is SQVTM, CDR2 ANQGSEA. CDR3 in amino acids: CSAGTPNTGELFF. CDR3 bases: TGCAGCGCCGGGACACCGAACACCGGGGAGCTGTTTTTT.

The rearrangement links TRBV28 to TRBJ2-1; D is unclear. The CDR3 is 11 residues long. Trimming took 6 bases from V and 9 from J, leaving 9 bases between them. The V gene's germline CDR1 is MDHEN and CDR2 SYDVKM. The CDR3 DNA is TGTGCCAGCAGGCGTTATGGTGAGCAGTTCTTC. Its translation: CASRRYGEQFF.

V is TRBV19 and J is TRBJ2-7; 7 positions agree with TRBD2. This CDR3 contains 15 residues. The germline V gene has CDR1 LNHDA and CDR2 SQIVND (reference sequence). V trimming: 1 base; J trimming: 4 bases; junction bases outside the gene matches: 7. The CDR3 is CASSIGGTTAYEQYF. The CDR3 DNA is TGTGCCAGTAGTATAGGCGGGACTACCGCTTACGAGCAGTACTTC.

This clone was found a few times. The J gene is TRBJ2-5, the V gene TRBV6-5, with 7 bases that match TRBD2. CDR3 length equals 13 residues. J was trimmed by 5 bases and V by 4 bases; bases with no gene match: 4. CDR1 and CDR2 (germline): MNHEY, SVGAGI. The CDR3 loop reads CASSLSGAETQYF. The CDR3 DNA sequence: TGTGCCAGCAGTTTAAGCGGGGCGGAGACCCAGTACTTC.

The chain has TRBV10-3 and TRBJ2-7; no firm D call. V lost 11 bases, J lost 2 bases, and 16 bases lay in between. Germline V CDR1 and CDR2: ENHRY, SYGVKD. This CDR3 has 13 residues. Here the CDR3 DNA reads TGTGCCGTTAGTGGGCAGGAAGCCTACGAGCAGTACTTC. This codes for CAVSGQEAYEQYF.

In its sample, this clone was seen once. V usage is TRBV11-2 and J usage is TRBJ2-7; 13 nucleotides line up with TRBD2. Trimming took 5 bases from V and 4 from J; bases not matched to a gene: 5. This CDR3 is built from 15 residues. The germline gives CDR1 SGHAT, CDR2 FQNNGV. CDR3 residues: CASSEGTSGVYEQYF. The CDR3 DNA follows: TGTGCCAGCAGCGAAGGGACTAGCGGGGTTTACGAGCAGTACTTC.

The chain employs TRBV7-9 and TRBJ1-5; no clear D. The germline CDR1 and CDR2 sequences are SEHNR and FQNEAQ (reference sequence). The V end lost 5 bases, the J end lost 5 bases, and 13 bases lay between the germline ends. The CDR3 runs 14 residues. CDR3 DNA: TGTGCCAGCAGCGCCGAGACTTTTCATCAGCCCCAGCATTTT. Its protein product is CASSAETFHQPQHF.

This clone was picked up a small number of times. V gene TRBV4-3 combines with J gene TRBJ2-2, with TRBD2 as a possible D gene (5 bases). This CDR3 is 15 amino acids long. V lost 0 bases, J lost 4 bases, and 9 bases lay in between. Germline V gene lookup returns CDR1 LGHNA and CDR2 YSLEER. For the CDR3, the DNA is TGCGCCAGCAGCCAAGACCCAGCGGTCACCGGGGAGCTGTTTTTT. Its protein is CASSQDPAVTGELFF.

This clone was seen more than once but under ten times. The rearrangement joins TRBV19 to TRBJ2-7; possible D gene TRBD2, 5 bases. The germline V and J ends were trimmed by 11 bases and 1 base, with 15 bases remaining between them. Germline values: CDR1 LNHDA, CDR2 SQIVND (reference sequence). The CDR3 loop spans 13 amino acids. This CDR3 is CAARPPGSYEQYF. The CDR3 bases are TGTGCCGCCCGCCCCCCGGGGTCCTACGAGCAGTACTTC.

With regard to this clone: At one of its ends the junction is not consistent with the germline gene, which may arise from a read error. The rearrangement joins TRBV5-6 to TRBJ2-6, with a weak D call TRBD1 (5 bases). The CDR3 covers 18 residues. Germline lookup yields CDR1 SGHDT and CDR2 YYEEEE. The CDR3 coding sequence is TGTGCCAGCAGCTTGTTAGGACATTGGATCTCTGGGGCCAACGGCCTGACTTTC. Translation: CASSLLGHWISGANGLTF. Combining the CDR3 with reference TRBV5-6 and TRBJ2-6 gives the whole variable domain DAGVTQSPTHLIKTRGQQVTLRCSPKSGHDTVSWYQQALGQGPQFIFQYYEEEERQRGNFPDRFSGHQFPNYSSELNVNALLLGDSALYLCASSLLGHWISGANGLTFGAGSRLTVL.

The rearrangement links TRBV27 to TRBJ2-1; TRBD1 might be the D (5 bases). Germline CDR1 MNHEY, CDR2 SMNVEV (reference sequence). Trimming took off 3 bases at V and 0 bases at J, with 15 bases between the two ends. The CDR3 covers 17 residues. The CDR3 loop is CASSFGSGQSSYNEQFF. The CDR3 DNA reads as TGTGCCAGCAGTTTTGGTTCCGGACAAAGCTCCTACAATGAGCAGTTCTTC.

V gene TRBV6-5 combines with J gene TRBJ1-1; 7 nucleotides agree with TRBD1. Germline assignment: CDR1 MNHEY and CDR2 SVGAGI. With 2 bases clipped from V and 1 base from J, the junction kept 1 base outside the gene matches. The CDR3 loop spans 14 amino acids. The CDR3 is CASSYEGANTEAFF. In nucleotides, the CDR3 is TGTGCCAGCAGTTACGAGGGGGCGAACACTGAAGCTTTCTTT.

This clone was counted once. The chain recombines TRBV5-6 with TRBJ2-1, with 8 bases matching TRBD2. The CDR3 extends over 14 amino acids. V was clipped by 4 bases and J by 3 bases; unmatched bases: 3. Germline V gene lookup returns CDR1 SGHDT and CDR2 YYEEEE. The CDR3 loop is CASSGAGDYNEQFF. The CDR3 nucleotides read TGTGCCAGCAGCGGAGCGGGAGACTACAATGAGCAGTTCTTC.

Details on this clone: Other nucleotide sequences in the sample specify the same CDR3. The J gene is TRBJ2-1, the V gene TRBV7-2; no clear D gene. Germline V lookup: CDR1 SGHTA, CDR2 FQGNSA. V lost 0 bases and J 7 bases, leaving 4 bases between the germline ends. The CDR3 runs to 12 residues. This CDR3 is CASSLARNEQFF. CDR3 nucleotides: TGTGCCAGCAGCTTAGCGCGGAATGAGCAGTTCTTC.

CDR3 DNA sequence: TGTGCCAGCACCTCTAGTGAGGTTTATCAGCCCCAGCATTTT. As protein: CASTSSEVYQPQHF. This sequence joins TRBV28 and TRBJ1-5; no reliable D call. Deletions cut 7 bases from V and 5 bases from J, with 15 bases between. The V gene's germline CDR1 is MDHEN and CDR2 SYDVKM. This CDR3 region has 14 residues.

The rearrangement uses TRBV4-3 and TRBJ2-2; TRBD2 agrees at 10 bases. Losses at the gene ends were 1 base for V and 5 bases for J; bases not matched to a gene: 10. The CDR3 extends over 18 amino acids. The germline CDR1 and CDR2 sequences are LGHNA and YSLEER. CDR3 sequence: CASSQVPAGGRVTGELFF. The CDR3 DNA follows: TGCGCCAGCAGCCAAGTCCCAGCGGGGGGGCGAGTGACCGGGGAGCTGTTTTTT.

V gene TRBV11-2 combines with J gene TRBJ2-7; 7 bases line up with TRBD2. Trimming took 5 bases from V and 0 from J; bases not matched to a gene: 7. Germline loops: CDR1 SGHAT, CDR2 FQNNGV. The CDR3 has 15 residues. The chain's CDR3 is CASSPNRGVSYEQYF. CDR3 DNA sequence: TGTGCCAGCAGCCCCAACCGGGGGGTCTCCTACGAGCAGTACTTC.

The chain is built from TRBV13 and TRBJ1-2; unclear D gene. Trimming took off 0 bases at V and 1 base at J, with 9 bases between the two ends. The CDR3 extends over 15 amino acids. CDR1 is PRHDT and CDR2 is FYEKMQ in the germline V gene (reference sequence). The CDR3 DNA sequence: TGTGCCAGCAGCTTAGGCAGTACCCATAACTATGGCTACACCTTC. Protein product: CASSLGSTHNYGYTF.